Listed below are T cell receptor beta chains from one sample, sequenced in a study of CD8 T cells in acute hepatitis C reinfection. Profiling relied on immunoSEQ multiplex PCR, and the TCRdb table lists in-frame clones only, not all of them. The repertoire has approximately 40,000 clones, around 85% of them found once; the top ten carry approximately 9.9%. The source material was naive CD8+ T cells from PBMCs. The receptors come from a woman younger than 35 who spontaneously cleared hepatitis C infection. The CDR3 runs from the conserved cysteine through the conserved F or W. A D gene is named only where the DNA matches it firmly. Size is stated for part of the rows, as once, few or many counts, or as a class when the clone is expanded.

. TRBJ1-2 . TRBV29-1 CSVVYGVAVF TGCAGCGTTGTTTATGGTGTTGCCGTCTTC
. TRBJ2-3 . TRBV7-9 CASGQLASPDTQYF TGTGCCAGCGGGCAACTTGCGTCGCCAGATACGCAGTATTTT
. TRBJ2-7 . TRBV4-1 CASSQVAGTPGEQYF TGCGCCAGCAGCCAGGTTGCCGGGACTCCTGGCGAGCAGTACTTC
. TRBJ2-7 . TRBV7-7 CASSLAPTPGSEQYF TGTGCCAGCAGCTTAGCGCCAACGCCTGGGAGCGAGCAGTACTTC
. TRBJ2-2 . TRBV9 CASSETAGELFF TGTGCCAGCAGCGAGACAGCCGGGGAGCTGTTTTTT
TRBD1 TRBJ2-1 . TRBV10-3 CAIGTDTSEYNEQFF TGTGCCATCGGGACAGACACAAGTGAGTACAATGAGCAGTTCTTC
. TRBJ2-1 . TRBV21-1 CASSKGANEQFF TGTGCCAGCAGCAAAGGGGCCAATGAGCAGTTCTTC
. TRBJ1-2 . TRBV6-5 CASTNGNYGYTF TGTGCCAGCACTAACGGGAACTATGGCTACACCTTC
. TRBJ1-1 . TRBV29-1 CSVEDLTEAFF TGCAGCGTTGAAGATCTCACTGAAGCTTTCTTT
TRBD2 TRBJ2-7 . TRBV7-6 CASSPTSGRLADEQYF TGTGCCAGCAGCCCCACTAGCGGGAGGCTCGCGGACGAGCAGTACTTC
. TRBJ2-1 . TRBV4-1 CASSPRPNPNNEQFF TGCGCCAGCAGCCCCCGGCCAAACCCGAACAATGAGCAGTTCTTC
TRBD2 TRBJ2-2 . TRBV30 CSREGLGGELFF TGTTCTCGGGAGGGCCTGGGCGGGGAGCTGTTTTTT
. TRBJ2-1 . TRBV27 CASSLRAGLYNEQFF TGTGCCAGCAGTCTTCGGGCGGGACTCTACAATGAGCAGTTCTTC
. TRBJ1-1 . TRBV7-2 CASSLVDVNTEAFF TGTGCCAGCAGCTTAGTGGACGTGAACACTGAAGCTTTCTTT
. TRBJ1-2 . TRBV7-9 CASSPRRGRAYGYTF TGTGCCAGCAGCCCGCGGCGGGGGAGGGCCTATGGCTACACCTTC
. TRBJ2-5 . TRBV14 CASSQLFWETQYF TGTGCCAGCAGCCAATTATTTTGGGAGACCCAGTACTTC
. TRBJ2-3 once TRBV7-9 CASSLEDTQYF TGTGCCAGCAGCTTAGAAGATACGCAGTATTTT
TRBD2 TRBJ2-1 . TRBV14 CASSTRTSGNEQFF TGTGCCAGCAGCACCCGGACTAGCGGGAATGAGCAGTTCTTC
TRBD1 TRBJ2-1 . TRBV6-5 CASSYTPGTVHNEQFF TGTGCCAGCAGTTACACACCCGGGACAGTCCACAATGAGCAGTTCTTC
TRBD2 TRBJ2-1 . TRBV15 CATSRDRSGRSYNEQFF TGTGCCACCAGCAGAGATCGAAGCGGGAGGTCCTACAATGAGCAGTTCTTC
. TRBJ2-3 once TRBV4-2 CASSQVGTDTQYF TGTGCCAGCAGCCAAGTTGGGACAGATACGCAGTATTTT
. TRBJ2-1 . TRBV4-1 CASSQVGEQFF TGCGCCAGCAGCCAGGTTGGCGAGCAGTTCTTC
TRBD1 TRBJ2-3 . TRBV6-5 CASSYSPGGTDTQYF TGTGCCAGCAGTTACTCGCCAGGGGGAACAGATACGCAGTATTTT
. TRBJ1-2 . TRBV29-1 CSVVSPNYGYTF TGCAGCGTTGTGAGCCCTAACTATGGCTACACCTTC
. TRBJ1-2 once TRBV29-1 CSVPIHPFDGYTF TGCAGCGTCCCAATACACCCTTTTGATGGCTACACCTTC
. TRBJ1-1 once TRBV6-6 CASSVGGETEAFF TGTGCCAGCAGTGTTGGGGGAGAGACTGAAGCTTTCTTT
. TRBJ2-3 . TRBV19 CASSGPVFRDTLEETQYF TGTGCCAGTAGTGGGCCCGTCTTCCGGGACACCCTCGAAGAAACGCAGTATTTT
. TRBJ1-1 few TRBV2 CASFAVEAFF TGTGCATCCTTCGCAGTTGAAGCTTTCTTT
. TRBJ2-3 . TRBV4-1 CASSQEAVADTQYF TGCGCCAGCAGCCAAGAAGCGGTAGCAGATACGCAGTATTTT
TRBD2 TRBJ2-7 . TRBV10-3 CATRGLADYEQYF TGTGCCACCCGGGGACTAGCGGACTACGAGCAGTACTTC
. TRBJ1-2 . TRBV27 CASSGQNYGYTF TGTGCCAGCAGTGGCCAGAACTATGGCTACACCTTC
TRBD1 TRBJ1-1 . TRBV7-7 CASSPLQGQGMNTEAFF TGTGCCAGCAGCCCTCTTCAGGGACAGGGTATGAACACTGAAGCTTTCTTT
. TRBJ1-1 . TRBV7-9 CASSPPDEAFF TGTGCCAGCAGCCCTCCGGATGAAGCTTTCTTT
. TRBJ2-2 . TRBV7-9 CASSFSGATVTGELFF TGTGCCAGCAGCTTCTCGGGAGCTACTGTCACCGGGGAGCTGTTTTTT
TRBD2 TRBJ2-1 . TRBV9 CASSVGVAGSYNEQFF TGTGCCAGCAGCGTAGGGGTAGCGGGCTCCTACAATGAGCAGTTCTTC
. TRBJ2-5 . TRBV11-2 CASAGHSTVSQGTQYF TGTGCCAGCGCCGGTCACTCGACAGTGTCTCAAGGGACCCAGTACTTC
TRBD2 TRBJ2-1 . TRBV7-8 CASSLDGLAGGPGDEQFF TGTGCCAGCAGCTTAGATGGTCTAGCGGGAGGGCCAGGGGATGAGCAGTTCTTC
. TRBJ2-7 . TRBV13 CASSSTGTSYEQYF TGTGCCAGCAGCTCAACCGGGACCTCCTACGAGCAGTACTTC
. TRBJ2-3 . TRBV14 CASSQWVLDTQYF TGTGCCAGCAGCCAGTGGGTGCTGGATACGCAGTATTTT
. TRBJ2-1 . TRBV30 CAWSVSHDEQFF TGTGCCTGGAGTGTGAGCCACGATGAGCAGTTCTTC
TRBD2 TRBJ2-1 . TRBV27 CASSLSREGYNEQFF TGTGCCAGCAGTTTATCTCGGGAGGGTTACAATGAGCAGTTCTTC
. TRBJ1-1 . TRBV7-8 CASSPMGPGFTEAFF TGTGCCAGCAGCCCCATGGGGCCAGGGTTCACTGAAGCTTTCTTT
TRBD1 TRBJ2-7 few TRBV19 CATRGPMGERYEQYF TGTGCCACTAGGGGGCCGATGGGGGAGAGGTACGAGCAGTACTTC
. TRBJ2-5 . TRBV7-3 CASSLMARETQYF TGTGCCAGCAGCTTAATGGCTCGAGAGACCCAGTACTTC
. TRBJ1-5 . TRBV27 CASRSGPSNQPQHF TGTGCCAGCCGCTCAGGGCCAAGCAATCAGCCCCAGCATTTT
. TRBJ1-1 . TRBV7-8 CASSWSSTSVAMNTEAFF TGTGCCAGCAGCTGGTCCTCAACGTCTGTAGCCATGAACACTGAAGCTTTCTTT
. TRBJ2-3 once TRBV19 CASTLHPAGLADTQYF TGTGCCAGTACCCTCCACCCGGCGGGTCTAGCAGATACGCAGTATTTT
. TRBJ2-1 . TRBV15 CATSPTPESSYNEQFF TGTGCCACCAGCCCTACGCCCGAGAGCTCCTACAATGAGCAGTTCTTC
. TRBJ1-4 . TRBV5-1 CASSLGVGWTSTNEKLFF TGCGCCAGCAGCTTGGGGGTCGGGTGGACCTCAACTAATGAAAAACTGTTTTTT
. TRBJ1-1 once TRBV29-1 CSAVIRGTEAFF TGCAGCGCCGTAATCAGGGGCACTGAAGCTTTCTTT
. TRBJ2-7 . TRBV13 CASSLVGSKVEQYF TGTGCCAGCAGCTTAGTCGGGAGCAAGGTCGAGCAGTACTTC
. TRBJ2-7 . TRBV7-9 CASSFPGTAYEQYF TGTGCCAGCAGCTTCCCCGGGACTGCATACGAGCAGTACTTC
TRBD1 TRBJ2-1 . TRBV27 CASTSPLGQGAHNEQFF TGTGCCAGCACCTCCCCCCTAGGACAGGGGGCCCACAATGAGCAGTTCTTC
TRBD2 TRBJ2-7 . TRBV2 CASSGVAAGSYEQYF TGTGCCAGCAGCGGGGTAGCAGCGGGATCCTACGAGCAGTACTTC
. TRBJ2-5 . TRBV7-3 CASSLGGYSETQYF TGTGCCAGCAGCTTAGGGGGATATTCGGAGACCCAGTACTTC
. TRBJ2-1 . TRBV7-8 CASSLAGGHNEQFF TGTGCCAGCAGCTTAGCGGGGGGGCACAATGAGCAGTTCTTC
. TRBJ1-2 . TRBV9 CASRKEDRNPVYGYTF TGTGCCAGCAGAAAAGAAGACCGGAATCCAGTCTATGGCTACACCTTC
. TRBJ2-3 once TRBV27 CASSSIKIPSTDTQYF TGTGCCAGCTCCTCAATAAAGATACCGAGCACAGATACGCAGTATTTT
. TRBJ2-5 once TRBV15 CATSRDSAGQSKVTQYF TGTGCCACCAGCAGAGATTCCGCGGGACAGTCTAAAGTGACCCAGTACTTC
. TRBJ1-1 . TRBV27 CASSFRGGVTEAFF TGTGCCAGCAGTTTTAGGGGGGGAGTCACTGAAGCTTTCTTT